The T cell receptor (beta chain) described here comes from a study of blood T cell repertoires in COVID-19 (TCRdb year 2020). About the study as a whole: Collaborator samples came from the United States, Italy and Spain and covered acute and convalescent phases of COVID-19. A de-identified subject ID, COVID-19 status, age in years and sex were almost always included in the sample metadata. The dataset comprised deeply sampled blood TCRbeta repertoires from subjects exposed to, actively infected with, or recovered from COVID-19. The samples were drawn from the first 160 participants of the ongoing ImmuneRACE study and from 1,254 subjects provided by 6 global collaborators. The prospective study material was composed of cDNA or gDNA derived from T cells, B-cell-depleted T cells, or PBMCs. Where HLA class I and class II types were available, the types were taken from metadata supplied by the sample provider, not from assay-based typing. The repertoires were made available in a free public database intended to serve as a resource for research on the immune response to SARS-CoV-2.

With respect to this clone: Its recognized antigen is unknown. No per-base quality is available; no much larger clone lies one base away.

The paper's findings and limits, for the study overall: How much clinical and demographic metadata was included differed by source and by participant, and the metadata was provided uncurated.

Each collaborating institution followed its own protocols to collect whole blood in K2EDTA tubes. Collaborator samples were shipped for TCRbeta analysis as frozen whole blood, isolated PBMCs, or DNA extracted from either sample type. TCRbeta CDR3 regions were amplified from genomic DNA using the immunoSEQ Assay, a bias-controlled multiplex PCR. Per the authors' processing: Within the assay, amplification of reference gene primers was used to estimate how many nucleated cells each sample contained. Sequence reads were collapsed and filtered to measure the absolute abundance of every unique TCRbeta CDR3 rearrangement. For each sample, productive Simpson clonality was calculated as the square root of Simpson's diversity index across productive rearrangements. What TCRdb holds here is the immuneACCESS table cut down to in-frame rearrangements. Part of the clones is not present; checked against another copy, under half of the missing clones reflect an unresolved V gene, and the others are unexplained. V and J calls and clone size are as listed in that table; D and trimming were resolved from the DNA. The sample yields 200,000 or so clones; roughly 88% were counted once. Together, the top ten hold roughly 3.5% of the sample.

Including cysteine and phenylalanine, the CDR3 has 16 amino acids. The entry retains the CDR3 DNA only, 48 bases that are in frame from base 1. Compared with germline, V lacks 3 bases and J lacks 6 bases; bases without a gene match: 10. CDR1 and CDR2 were assigned from the germline V gene (reference sequence) as LNHNV and YYDKDF. The receptor was isolated from a man in his 60s with acute or convalescent COVID-19. The chain is assembled from TRBV15 and TRBJ2-1, with 8 central nucleotides matching TRBD2. The sequenced material came from peripheral blood. The CDR3 protein sequence reads: CATSSPTSAVTNEQFF. The sequence in DNA is TGTGCCACCAGCAGCCCGACTAGCGCGGTAACCAATGAGCAGTTCTTC.